This T cell receptor (beta chain) is from a study of a mutant IDH1 vaccine in newly diagnosed glioma. At the level of the study: Patients received eight vaccinations in weeks 1, 3, 5, 7, 11, 15, 19, 23. Patients' prior therapy spanned radiotherapy, temozolomide, or both; most underwent both.

The time point was: week 23, last vaccination. What each vaccine dose contained was 300 ug of mutant IDH1 20-mer peptide, accompanied by topical imiquimod. Each donor presented with a new WHO grade 3 or 4 astrocytoma that tested IDH1-mutant and showed ATRX loss. Libraries were prepared by immunoSEQ multiplex PCR; TCRdb keeps only in-frame clonotypes and omits some of them. The table records about 43,000 clones, less than 85% of them present only once. From germline, CDR1 is SGHRS and CDR2 YFSETQ. V was cut by 3 bases and J by 8 bases, with 11 bases left in between. This CDR3 region has 12 residues. This clone was seen more than once but under ten times. What it binds is not known.

The receptor was isolated from a woman under 30 with glioma. Some clones in this sample may be carry-over from other donors' samples. The material sequenced was PBMCs, taken from a glioma patient whose treatment included an IDH1 peptide vaccine. The chain combines TRBV5-1 with TRBJ1-1; no definite D call. In DNA, the CDR3 is TGCGCCAGCAGCTCCTGGGGAAAGGAAGCTTTCTTT. Amino acids: CASSSWGKEAFF.